One and the same sample provided the 14 T cell receptor beta chains below, sequenced in a study of neurological immune-mediated disorders. One entry per CDR3 protein results from TCRdb running MiXCR on the 5' RACE reads. The sample contains 100,000 to 150,000 distinct CDR3 sequences, about 3.4% of which appear only once. The source material was PBMCs. All receptors come from a woman aged 30 to 39 with multiple sclerosis.

There are a few counts of this clonotype. This sequence joins TRBV19 and TRBJ1-2, with D possibly being TRBD1 (6 bases). Germline CDR1 is LNHDA and CDR2 is SQIVND (reference sequence). V gave up 2 bases and J gave up 4 bases, with 8 bases separating them. The CDR3 contains 13 residues. The CDR3 here is CASSIQQGYGYTF. In nucleotides, the CDR3 is TGTGCCAGTAGTATACAACAGGGCTATGGCTACACCTTC.

This clonotype was recorded at least ten times. This chain connects TRBV20-1 to TRBJ2-5; D unresolved. Trimming stripped 0 bases from V and 4 bases from J, with 12 bases between. The CDR3 is 14 residues long. The V gene's germline CDR1 is DFQATT and CDR2 SNEGSKA (reference sequence). This CDR3 is CSARDSNRLETQYF. The CDR3 nucleotides read TGCAGTGCTAGAGATAGTAACAGACTAGAGACCCAGTACTTC.

In its sample, this clonotype was seen many times. V is TRBV5-1 and J is TRBJ2-3; D is possibly TRBD2 (6 bases). This CDR3 is built from 13 residues. Germline-derived CDR1 and CDR2 are SGHRS and YFSETQ. Deletions cut 6 bases from V and 5 bases from J, with 13 bases between. CDR3 sequence: CASKEGLGDTQYF. The CDR3 DNA reads TGCGCCAGCAAGGAGGGCCTTGGAGATACGCAGTATTTT.

In its sample, this clonotype was seen many times. In nucleotides, the CDR3 is TGTGCCAGCAGCTTATACGGGAGGATAGCCTACGAGCAGTACTTC. Its translation: CASSLYGRIAYEQYF. The chain joins TRBV7-4 to TRBJ2-7, with 7 bases fitting TRBD2. J lost 2 bases, V lost 2 bases, and 6 bases had no gene match. There are 15 residues in the CDR3. CDR1 is SGHVT and CDR2 is SQSDAQ in the germline V gene.

This clonotype was observed at least ten times. The chain is built from TRBV4-3 and TRBJ2-1; 10 bases line up with TRBD2. The CDR3 is 16 amino acids. The V and J ends lost 3 bases and 9 bases, in that order; junction bases with no gene match: 11. The germline CDR1 and CDR2 sequences are LGHNA and YSLEER. CDR3 nucleotides: TGCGCCAGCAGCCAGAGCGGGGGGGCGGTTTACGGTGAGCAGTTCTTC. It specifies CASSQSGGAVYGEQFF.

V gene TRBV12-3 or TRBV12-4 combines with J gene TRBJ2-6; D tentatively reads TRBD1 or TRBD2 (6 bases each). Deletions cut 6 bases from V and 0 bases from J, with 18 bases between. The CDR3 loop spans 18 amino acids. CDR3: CASRAGGRKLSGANVLTF. In DNA form, the CDR3 reads TGTGCCAGCAGGGCCGGGGGCAGGAAACTCTCTGGGGCCAACGTCCTGACTTTC.

Ten or more counts support this clonotype. The genes are TRBV7-9 and TRBJ2-4; weak D call: TRBD1 (5 bases). Germline CDR1 and CDR2: SEHNR and FQNEAQ (reference sequence). V lost 4 bases to trimming and J lost 1 base, with 11 bases between them. The CDR3 contains 15 residues. In nucleotides, the CDR3 is TGTGCCAGCAGCTCCAGTGGGGCGGCCAAAAACATTCAGTACTTC. Amino acids: CASSSSGAAKNIQYF.

At least ten counts were recorded for this clonotype. V is TRBV20-1 and J is TRBJ1-3; 11 bases map to TRBD1. Germline V CDR1 and CDR2: DFQATT, SNEGSKA (reference sequence). The CDR3 spans 14 residues. V lost 6 bases, J lost 4 bases, and 5 bases stayed unmatched. CDR3 bases: TGCAGTGCGCCGGACAGGGGGCCAGGAAACACCATATATTTT. Amino acid sequence: CSAPDRGPGNTIYF.

Many counts were recorded for this clonotype. This chain connects TRBV12-3 or TRBV12-4 to TRBJ2-7; 10 bases are a match to TRBD1. This CDR3 comprises 16 residues. V lost 6 bases, J lost 2 bases, and 10 bases stayed unmatched. Written as DNA, the CDR3 is TGTGCCAGCAGCCAAGCCACCGGGACAGGGGCCTACGAGCAGTACTTC. Its translation is CASSQATGTGAYEQYF.

This clonotype was detected many times. The gene calls are TRBV5-1 and TRBJ1-1; 8 positions match TRBD1. Per the germline V gene, CDR1 is SGHRS and CDR2 is YFSETQ. Losses at the gene ends were 4 bases for V and 2 bases for J; bases not matched to a gene: 10. This CDR3 contains 16 residues. The CDR3 loop reads CASSLTDRAVNTEAFF. CDR3 DNA: TGCGCCAGCAGCCTCACGGACAGGGCGGTTAACACTGAAGCTTTCTTT.

In this sample, this clonotype turned up many times. The chain couples TRBV7-2 to TRBJ2-3; 7 bases are a match to TRBD2. V shed 5 bases, J shed 8 bases, and the junction held 13 bases outside the gene matches. This CDR3 comprises 15 residues. Looked up from germline, CDR1 is SGHTA and CDR2 is FQGNSA. The CDR3: CASSPLGRAQGTQYF. The CDR3 DNA reads as TGTGCCAGCAGCCCATTAGGGAGGGCCCAGGGTACGCAGTATTTT.

This clonotype has at least ten counts. The chain recombines TRBV20-1 with TRBJ2-5; the D gene could be TRBD1 or TRBD2 (5 bases each). The germline V gene encodes CDR1 DFQATT and CDR2 SNEGSKA (reference sequence). The ends were cut back, 3 bases at V and 3 bases at J, with 11 bases in the middle. This CDR3 contains 13 residues. In DNA form, the CDR3 reads TGCAGTGCTAGTGAGGGCAGGGAAGAGACCCAGTACTTC. This codes for CSASEGREETQYF.

The chain recombines TRBV19 with TRBJ2-1, with D uncertain. The germline V gene encodes CDR1 LNHDA and CDR2 SQIVND (reference sequence). Deletions cut 7 bases from V and 2 bases from J, with 9 bases between. There are 13 residues in the CDR3. For the CDR3, the DNA is TGTGCCAGTACCCACAAGACCTACAATGAGCAGTTCTTC. Amino acids: CASTHKTYNEQFF.

Ten or more counts support this clonotype. CDR3 loop: CASSPRGGNQPQHF. The DNA for the CDR3 is TGTGCCAGCAGCCCCAGGGGTGGCAATCAGCCCCAGCATTTT. The V call is TRBV7-8, the J call TRBJ1-5; tentatively, D is TRBD1 (6 bases). The CDR3 extends over 14 amino acids. Germline V gene lookup returns CDR1 SGHVS and CDR2 FQNEAQ. V lost 5 bases to trimming and J lost 2 bases, with 10 bases between them.